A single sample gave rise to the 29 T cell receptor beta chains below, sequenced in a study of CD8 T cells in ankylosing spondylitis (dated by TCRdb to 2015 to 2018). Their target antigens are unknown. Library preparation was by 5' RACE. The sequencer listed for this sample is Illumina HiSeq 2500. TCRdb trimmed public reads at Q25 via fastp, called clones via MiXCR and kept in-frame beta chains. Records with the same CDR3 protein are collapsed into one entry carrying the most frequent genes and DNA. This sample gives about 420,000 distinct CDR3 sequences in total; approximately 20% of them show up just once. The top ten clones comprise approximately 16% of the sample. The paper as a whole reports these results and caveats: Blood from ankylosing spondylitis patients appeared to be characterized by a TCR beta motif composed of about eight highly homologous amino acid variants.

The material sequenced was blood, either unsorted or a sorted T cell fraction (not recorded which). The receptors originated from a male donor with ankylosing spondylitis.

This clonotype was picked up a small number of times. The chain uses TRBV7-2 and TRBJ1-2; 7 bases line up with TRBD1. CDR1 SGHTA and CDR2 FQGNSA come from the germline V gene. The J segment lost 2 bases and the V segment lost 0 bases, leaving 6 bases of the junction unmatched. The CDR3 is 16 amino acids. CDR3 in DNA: TGTGCCAGCAGCTTAGCCGCGACAGGGTTCAACTATGGCTACACCTTC. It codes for CASSLAATGFNYGYTF.

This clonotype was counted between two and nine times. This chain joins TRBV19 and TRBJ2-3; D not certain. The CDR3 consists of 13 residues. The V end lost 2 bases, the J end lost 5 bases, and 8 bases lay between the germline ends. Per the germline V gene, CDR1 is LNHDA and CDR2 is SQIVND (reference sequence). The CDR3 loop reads CASSISLRDTQYF. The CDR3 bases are TGTGCCAGTAGTATAAGTCTTAGAGATACGCAGTATTTT.

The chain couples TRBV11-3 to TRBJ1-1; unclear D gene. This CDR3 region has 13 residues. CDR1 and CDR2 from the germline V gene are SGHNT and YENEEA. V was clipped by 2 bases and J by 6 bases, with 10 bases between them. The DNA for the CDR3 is TGTGCCAGCAGCTTAAGACCCTGGGCTGAAGCTTTCTTT. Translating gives CASSLRPWAEAFF.

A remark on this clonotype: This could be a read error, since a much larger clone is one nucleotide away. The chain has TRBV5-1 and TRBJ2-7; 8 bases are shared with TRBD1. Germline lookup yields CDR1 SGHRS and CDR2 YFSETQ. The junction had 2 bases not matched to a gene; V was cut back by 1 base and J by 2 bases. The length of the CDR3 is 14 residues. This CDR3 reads CASSLKDRAYEQYF. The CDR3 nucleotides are TGCGCCAGCAGCTTGAAGGACAGGGCCTACGAGCAGTACTTC. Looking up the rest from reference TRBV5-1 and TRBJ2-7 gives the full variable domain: KAGVTQTPRYLIKTRGQQVTLSCSPISGHRSVSWYQQTPGQGLQFLFEYFSETQRNKGNFPGRFSGRQFSNSRSEMNVSTLELGDSALYLCASSLKDRAYEQYFGPGTRLTVT.

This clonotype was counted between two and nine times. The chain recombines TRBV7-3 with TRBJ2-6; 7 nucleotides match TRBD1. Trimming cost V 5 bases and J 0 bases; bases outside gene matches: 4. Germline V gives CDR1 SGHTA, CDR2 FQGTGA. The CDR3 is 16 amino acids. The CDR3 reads CASSKDRSSGANVLTF. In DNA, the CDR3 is TGTGCCAGCAGCAAGGACAGGTCCTCTGGGGCCAACGTCCTGACTTTC.

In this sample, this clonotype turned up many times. The CDR3 loop reads CAISERWGQGGNEQFF. CDR3 in DNA: TGTGCCATCAGTGAGCGCTGGGGACAGGGCGGCAATGAGCAGTTCTTC. The V and J genes are TRBV10-3 and TRBJ2-1, with TRBD1 matching 9 bases. Trimming removed 2 bases from V and 6 bases from J; junction bases left unmatched: 8. The CDR3 loop spans 16 amino acids. The V gene's germline CDR1 is ENHRY and CDR2 SYGVKD.

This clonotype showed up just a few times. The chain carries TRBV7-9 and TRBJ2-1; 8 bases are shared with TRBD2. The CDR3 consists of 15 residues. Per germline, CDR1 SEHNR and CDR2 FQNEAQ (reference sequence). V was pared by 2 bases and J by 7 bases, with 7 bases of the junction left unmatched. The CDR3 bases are TGTGCCAGCAGCTTATTGACTAGCGACCCTAATGAGCAGTTCTTC. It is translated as CASSLLTSDPNEQFF.

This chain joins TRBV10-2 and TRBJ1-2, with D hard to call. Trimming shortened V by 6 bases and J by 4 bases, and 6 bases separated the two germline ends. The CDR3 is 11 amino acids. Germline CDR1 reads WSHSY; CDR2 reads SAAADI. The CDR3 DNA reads TGCGCCAGCAGGGGCGGCTATGGCTACACCTTC. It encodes CASRGGYGYTF.

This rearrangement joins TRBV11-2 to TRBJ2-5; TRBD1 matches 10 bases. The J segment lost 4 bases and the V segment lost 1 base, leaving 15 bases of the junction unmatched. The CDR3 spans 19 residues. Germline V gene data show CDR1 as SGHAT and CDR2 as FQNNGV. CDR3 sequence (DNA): TGTGCCAGCAGCTTAGGACCCGGTCCCGGGACAGGGGCAAGAGAGACCCAGTACTTC. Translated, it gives CASSLGPGPGTGARETQYF.

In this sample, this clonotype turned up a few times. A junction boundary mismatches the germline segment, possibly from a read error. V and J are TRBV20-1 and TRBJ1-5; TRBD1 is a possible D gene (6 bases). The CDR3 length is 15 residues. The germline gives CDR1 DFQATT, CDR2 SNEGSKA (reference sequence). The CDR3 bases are TGCAGTGCGAGAGGGACACCTTATAGCAATCAGCCCCAGCATTTT. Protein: CSARGTPYSNQPQHF.

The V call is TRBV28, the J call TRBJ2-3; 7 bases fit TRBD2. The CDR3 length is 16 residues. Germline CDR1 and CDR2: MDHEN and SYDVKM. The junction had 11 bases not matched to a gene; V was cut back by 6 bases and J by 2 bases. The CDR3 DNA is TGTGCCAGCAGGACGGGCGGGAGTATCGTCACAGATACGCAGTATTTT. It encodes CASRTGGSIVTDTQYF.

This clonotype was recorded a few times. The CDR3: CASSFGDRGRETQYF. CDR3 in DNA: TGTGCCAGCAGTTTCGGGGACAGGGGACGAGAGACCCAGTACTTC. V usage is TRBV28 and J usage is TRBJ2-5; TRBD1 aligns across 10 bases. This CDR3 comprises 15 residues. Germline CDR1 MDHEN, CDR2 SYDVKM. V lost 3 bases to trimming and J lost 4 bases; unmatched junction nucleotides: 5.

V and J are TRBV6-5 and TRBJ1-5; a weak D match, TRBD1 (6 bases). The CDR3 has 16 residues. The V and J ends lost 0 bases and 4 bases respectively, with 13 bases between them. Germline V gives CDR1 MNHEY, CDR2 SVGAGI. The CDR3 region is CASSYSYRDGNQPQHF. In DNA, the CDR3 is TGTGCCAGCAGTTACTCATACAGGGACGGTAATCAGCCCCAGCATTTT.

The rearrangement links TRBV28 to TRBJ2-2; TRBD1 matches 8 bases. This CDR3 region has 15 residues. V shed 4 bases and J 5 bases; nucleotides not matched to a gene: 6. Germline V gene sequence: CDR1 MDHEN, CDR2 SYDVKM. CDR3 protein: CASSSWTGLTGELFF. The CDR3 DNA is TGTGCCAGCAGTTCCTGGACAGGGTTAACCGGGGAGCTGTTTTTT.

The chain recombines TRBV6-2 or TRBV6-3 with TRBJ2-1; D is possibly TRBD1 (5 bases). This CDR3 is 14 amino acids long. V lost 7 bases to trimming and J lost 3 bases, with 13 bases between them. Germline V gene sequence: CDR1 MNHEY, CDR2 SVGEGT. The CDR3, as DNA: TGTGCCAGCACCTCAGATAGGGGCTACAATGAGCAGTTCTTC. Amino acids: CASTSDRGYNEQFF.

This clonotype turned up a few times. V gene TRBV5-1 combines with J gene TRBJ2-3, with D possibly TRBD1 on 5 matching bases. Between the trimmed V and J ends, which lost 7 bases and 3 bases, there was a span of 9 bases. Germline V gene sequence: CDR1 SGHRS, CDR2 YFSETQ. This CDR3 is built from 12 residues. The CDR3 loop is CASGARTDTQYF. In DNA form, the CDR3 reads TGCGCCAGCGGGGCCCGTACAGATACGCAGTATTTT.

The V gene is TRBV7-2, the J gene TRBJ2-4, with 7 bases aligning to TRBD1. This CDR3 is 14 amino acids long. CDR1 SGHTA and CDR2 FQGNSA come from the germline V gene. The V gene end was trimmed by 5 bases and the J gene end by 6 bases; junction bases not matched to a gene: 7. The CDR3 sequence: CASSIGTEGNIQYF. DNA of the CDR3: TGTGCCAGCAGCATCGGGACAGAGGGAAACATTCAGTACTTC. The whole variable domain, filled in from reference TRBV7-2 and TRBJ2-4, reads GAGVSQSPSNKVTEKGKDVELRCDPISGHTALYWYRQSLGQGLEFLIYFQGNSAPDKSGLPSDRFSAERTGGSVSTLTIQRTQQEDSAVYLCASSIGTEGNIQYFGAGTRLSVL.

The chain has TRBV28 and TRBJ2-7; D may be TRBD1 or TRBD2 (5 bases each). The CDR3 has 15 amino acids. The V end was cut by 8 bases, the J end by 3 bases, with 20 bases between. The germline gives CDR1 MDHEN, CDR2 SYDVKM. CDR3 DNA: TGTGCCAGCCGGGGACGGGCTCCCACTATCTACGAGCAGTACTTC. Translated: CASRGRAPTIYEQYF.

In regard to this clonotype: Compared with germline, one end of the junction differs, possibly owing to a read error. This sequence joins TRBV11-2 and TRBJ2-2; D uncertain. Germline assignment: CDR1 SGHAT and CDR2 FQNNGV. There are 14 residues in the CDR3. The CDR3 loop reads CVSSWTPNTGELFF. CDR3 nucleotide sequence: TGTGTCAGCAGTTGGACGCCGAACACCGGGGAGCTGTTTTTT.

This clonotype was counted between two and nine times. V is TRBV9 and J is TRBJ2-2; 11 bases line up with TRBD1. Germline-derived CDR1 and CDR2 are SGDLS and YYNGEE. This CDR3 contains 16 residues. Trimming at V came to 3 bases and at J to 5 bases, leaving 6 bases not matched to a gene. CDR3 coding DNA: TGTGCCAGCAGCGGCGGGACAGGGGGGGTGACCGGGGAGCTGTTTTTT. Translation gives CASSGGTGGVTGELFF.

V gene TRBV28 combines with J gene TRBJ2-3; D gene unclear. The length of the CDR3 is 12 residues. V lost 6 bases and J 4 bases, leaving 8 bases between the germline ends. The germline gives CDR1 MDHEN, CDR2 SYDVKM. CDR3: CASSPFSDTQYF. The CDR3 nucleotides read TGTGCCAGCAGCCCTTTTTCAGATACGCAGTATTTT.

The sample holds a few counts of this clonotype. The CDR3 region is CASSQELWTEAFF. Here the CDR3 DNA reads TGTGCCAGCAGCCAAGAATTATGGACTGAAGCTTTCTTT. The J gene is TRBJ1-1, the V gene TRBV14; no firm D call. V lost 0 bases and J 5 bases, leaving 7 bases between the germline ends. There are 13 residues in the CDR3. Germline CDR1 reads SGHDN; CDR2 reads FVKESK. The complete variable domain, with remaining parts taken from reference TRBV14 and TRBJ1-1, reads EAGVTQFPSHSVIEKGQTVTLRCDPISGHDNLYWYRRVMGKEIKFLLHFVKESKQDESGMPNNRFLAERTGGTYSTLKVQPAELEDSGVYFCASSQELWTEAFFGQGTRLTVV.

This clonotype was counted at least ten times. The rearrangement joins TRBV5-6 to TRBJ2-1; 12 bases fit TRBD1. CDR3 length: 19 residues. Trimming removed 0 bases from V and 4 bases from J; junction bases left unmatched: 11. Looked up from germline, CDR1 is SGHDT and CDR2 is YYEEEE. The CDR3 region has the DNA TGTGCCAGCAGCTTGGCCTATCGGGACAGGGGGCGTAGGTACAATGAGCAGTTCTTC. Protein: CASSLAYRDRGRRYNEQFF.

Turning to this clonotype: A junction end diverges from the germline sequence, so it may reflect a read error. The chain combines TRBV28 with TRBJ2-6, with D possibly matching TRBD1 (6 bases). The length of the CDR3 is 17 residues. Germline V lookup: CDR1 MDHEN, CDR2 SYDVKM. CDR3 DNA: TGTGCCAGCAGTGGACAGCGTGGGGTATTTGAGGCCAACGACCTGACTTTC. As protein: CASSGQRGVFEANDLTF.

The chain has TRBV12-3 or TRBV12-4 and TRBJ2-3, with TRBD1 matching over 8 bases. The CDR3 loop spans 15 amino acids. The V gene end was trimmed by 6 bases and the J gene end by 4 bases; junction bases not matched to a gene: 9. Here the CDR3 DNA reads TGTGCCAGCAGATATGACAGGGGATTTGCAGATACGCAGTATTTT. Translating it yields CASRYDRGFADTQYF.

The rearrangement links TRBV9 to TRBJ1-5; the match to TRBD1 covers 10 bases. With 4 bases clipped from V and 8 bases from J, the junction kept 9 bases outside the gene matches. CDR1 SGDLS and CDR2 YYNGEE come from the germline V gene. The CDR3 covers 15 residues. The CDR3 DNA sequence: TGTGCCAGCAGCCCGGGACAGGGGTGTAGGGAGCCCCAGCATTTT. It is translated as CASSPGQGCREPQHF.

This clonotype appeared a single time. CDR3 region: CSARGMGGTLSTGELFF. The CDR3 bases are TGCAGTGCTAGAGGGATGGGAGGGACCTTAAGCACCGGGGAGCTGTTTTTT. The V call is TRBV20-1, the J call TRBJ2-2; 7 nucleotides line up with TRBD2. The CDR3 extends over 17 amino acids. Germline CDR1 and CDR2: DFQATT and SNEGSKA (reference sequence). Losses at the gene ends were 1 base for V and 4 bases for J; bases not matched to a gene: 12.

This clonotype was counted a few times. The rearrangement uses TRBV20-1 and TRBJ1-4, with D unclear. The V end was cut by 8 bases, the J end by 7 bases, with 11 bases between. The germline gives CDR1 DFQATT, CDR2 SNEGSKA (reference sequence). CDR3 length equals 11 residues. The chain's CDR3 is CSSPILEKLFF. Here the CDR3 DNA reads TGCAGTTCGCCGATCCTTGAAAAACTGTTTTTT.

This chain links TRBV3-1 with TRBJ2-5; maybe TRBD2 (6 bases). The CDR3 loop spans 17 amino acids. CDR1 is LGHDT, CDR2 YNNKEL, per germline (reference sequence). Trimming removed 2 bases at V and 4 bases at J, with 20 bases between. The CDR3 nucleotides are TGTGCCAGCAGCCAACATGGAGGGGACTCCCTGCTAGAGACCCAGTACTTC. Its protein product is CASSQHGGDSLLETQYF.